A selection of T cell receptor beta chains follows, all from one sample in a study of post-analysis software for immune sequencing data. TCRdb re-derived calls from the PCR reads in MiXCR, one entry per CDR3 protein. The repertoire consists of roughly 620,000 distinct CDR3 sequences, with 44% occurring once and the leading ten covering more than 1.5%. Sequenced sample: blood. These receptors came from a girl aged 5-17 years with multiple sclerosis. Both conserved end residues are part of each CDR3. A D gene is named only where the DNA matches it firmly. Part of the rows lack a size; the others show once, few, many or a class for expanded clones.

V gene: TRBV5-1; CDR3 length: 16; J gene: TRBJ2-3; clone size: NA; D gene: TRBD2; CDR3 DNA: TGCGCCAGCAGCTTGGAATTGAGCGGGGGGGCAGATACGCAGTATTTT; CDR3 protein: CASSLELSGGADTQYF
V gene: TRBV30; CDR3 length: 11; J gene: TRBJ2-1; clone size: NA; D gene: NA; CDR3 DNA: TGTGCCTGGAGTGCGAGCTATGAGCAGTTCTTC; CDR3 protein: CAWSASYEQFF
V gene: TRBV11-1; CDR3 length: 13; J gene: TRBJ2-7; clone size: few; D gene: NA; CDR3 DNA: TGTGCCAGCAGCTCTCCGACCCTTTACGAGCAGTACTTC; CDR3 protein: CASSSPTLYEQYF
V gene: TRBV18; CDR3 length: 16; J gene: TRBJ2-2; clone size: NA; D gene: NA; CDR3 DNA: TGTGCCAGCTCACCGGCAGGCGCGGGTAACACCGGGGAGCTGTTTTTT; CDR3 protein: CASSPAGAGNTGELFF
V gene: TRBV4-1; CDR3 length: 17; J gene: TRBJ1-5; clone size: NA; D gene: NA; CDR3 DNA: TGCGCCAGCAGCCAAGATCCCGACAGAGTAAAAAATCAGCCCCAGCATTTT; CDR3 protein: CASSQDPDRVKNQPQHF
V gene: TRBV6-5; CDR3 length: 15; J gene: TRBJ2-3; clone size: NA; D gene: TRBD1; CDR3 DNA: TGTGCCAGCAGTCCCCGACAGGGCCTCGGAGATACGCAGTATTTT; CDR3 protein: CASSPRQGLGDTQYF
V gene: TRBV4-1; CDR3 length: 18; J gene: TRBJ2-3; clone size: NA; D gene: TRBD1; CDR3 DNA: TGCGCCAGCAGCCCGACCCGGGACAGGGGGGGTCGTTCAGATACGCAGTATTTT; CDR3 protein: CASSPTRDRGGRSDTQYF
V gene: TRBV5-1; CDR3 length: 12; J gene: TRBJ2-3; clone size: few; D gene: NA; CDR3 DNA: TGCGCCAGCAGCTTCAACCGGGATACGCAGTATTTT; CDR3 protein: CASSFNRDTQYF
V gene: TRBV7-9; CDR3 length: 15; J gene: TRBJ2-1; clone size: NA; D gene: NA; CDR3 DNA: TGTGCCAGCAGCGCTGCAGGGAGTCTCTACAATGAGCAGTTCTTC; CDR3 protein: CASSAAGSLYNEQFF
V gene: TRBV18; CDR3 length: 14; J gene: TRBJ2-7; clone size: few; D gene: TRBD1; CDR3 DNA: TGTGCCAGCTCACCACCGGTTACAGGGGGAGAGCAGTACTTC; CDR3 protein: CASSPPVTGGEQYF
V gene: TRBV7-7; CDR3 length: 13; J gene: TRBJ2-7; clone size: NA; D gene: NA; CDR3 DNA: TGTGCTAGCAGCCCGGGACAAGAATACGAGCAGTACTTC; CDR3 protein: CASSPGQEYEQYF
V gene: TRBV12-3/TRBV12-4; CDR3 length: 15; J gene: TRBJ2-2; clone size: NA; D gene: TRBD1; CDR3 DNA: TGTGCCAGCAGAACCGGGACAGCCTCGGGCGGGGAGCTGTTTTTT; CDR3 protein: CASRTGTASGGELFF
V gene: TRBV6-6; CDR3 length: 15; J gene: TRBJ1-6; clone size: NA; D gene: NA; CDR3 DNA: TGTGCCAGCAGTTACACCGGACAGAATAATTCACCCCTCCACTTT; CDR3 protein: CASSYTGQNNSPLHF
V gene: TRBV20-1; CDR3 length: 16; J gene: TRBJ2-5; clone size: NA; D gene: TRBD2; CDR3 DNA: TGCAGTGCTAGATGGGGGACTAGCGGGGGCCTAGAGACCCAGTACTTC; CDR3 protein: CSARWGTSGGLETQYF
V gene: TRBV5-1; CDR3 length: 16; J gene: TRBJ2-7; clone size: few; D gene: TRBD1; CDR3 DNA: TGCGCCAGCAGCTTGGCCGGGACAGGGGGATACAATGAGCAGTACTTC; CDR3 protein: CASSLAGTGGYNEQYF
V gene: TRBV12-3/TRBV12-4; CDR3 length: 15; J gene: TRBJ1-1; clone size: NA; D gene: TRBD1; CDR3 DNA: TGTGCCAGCACCCTTTATCCAGGACAGGGCGCTGAAGCTTTCTTT; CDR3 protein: CASTLYPGQGAEAFF
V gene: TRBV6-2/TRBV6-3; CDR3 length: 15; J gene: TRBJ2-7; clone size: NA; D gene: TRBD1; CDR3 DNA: TGTGCCAGCAGTTCTACGGGACAGGCAACCTACGAGCAGTACTTC; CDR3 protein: CASSSTGQATYEQYF